This TCR beta chain was documented in a study of radiation and T cells in renal cell carcinoma (dated by TCRdb to 2020 to 2022). For the wider study: The samples were drawn from a clinical trial, where primary renal cell carcinomas were treated with 15 Gy of stereotactic body radiation therapy and then removed by nephrectomy 4 weeks afterward. A total of fewer than 55 samples underwent TCR beta sequencing, made up of roughly 26 tumors and roughly 27 peripheral blood samples. In the roughly 54 samples combined, some 4 million unique CDR3 nucleotide sequences were found, encoding roughly 2.5 million unique CDR3 amino acid sequences. Here is what the overall study found, with its caveats: In blood, the top tumor clonotypes increased between baseline and 2 weeks post-radiation and then shrank by 4 weeks, which suggests that tumor-resident clones expanded only transiently. Dynamics of the blood repertoire were not tracked past 4 weeks after treatment. With a single-armed trial design, the study had no way to address how radiation dose or scheduling affects the TCR repertoire. Because pretreatment tumor biopsies were not available, the study could not determine whether clonotypes were already present within the tumor at baseline.

The immunoSEQ kit was used, according to the manufacturer's recommendations, to generate TCR beta libraries from genomic DNA. For library preparation, a first multiplex PCR was performed with proprietary primers, followed by a second PCR in which unique barcodes were added, and bead cleanups were performed after each round. Each sample batch included a kit-provided positive control reaction and a negative control reaction. The final libraries underwent checking on an Agilent 4200 TapeStation D1000 ScreenTape, volumetric pooling, and quantification by qPCR. Sequencing was performed on an Illumina NextSeq500 with a MidOutput 150-cycle cartridge, and 156 Read1 and 15 Index1 cycles were run with kit custom primers. The pooled library was loaded at 0.75 to 1 pM with a roughly 20% PhiX control spike-in. The published analysis was carried out like this. The vendor-processed data were analyzed in R, and a clonotype was defined as all T cells that share the same CDR3 nucleotide sequence. In the clone abundance analyses, frequencies in each sample were normalized to that sample's 10,000 most abundant clones. Public T cell clones, which averaged fewer than five per sample, were removed prior to analysis. Tumor-enriched clonotypes and baseline blood-enriched clonotypes were defined as those with an abundance difference of at least 32-fold between compartments. A beta-binomial differential abundance model was used to identify clonotypes that were expanded or contracted between blood time points. The Baroni-Urbani and Buser coefficient was used to measure tumor-blood repertoire similarity, and groups were compared with two-tailed Wilcoxon tests in R. The table was pulled from immuneACCESS by TCRdb, which kept in-frame rearrangements only. Such tables lose some clones; where checked, under half of the loss comes from unresolved V genes, and the rest has no known cause. V, J and clone size are those of that table, while D and trimming were read from the DNA. The sample yields about 150,000 clones; approximately 90% were counted once. The top ten clones comprise approximately 4% of the sample.

The time point label, read with the paper, signifies: baseline pretreatment blood. The intended sense of this specimen's treatment or condition label: 15 Gy SBRT to primary tumor, nephrectomy 4 weeks later. To track tumor-enriched clonotypes, serial peripheral blood was sampled from radiation-treated patients at baseline and at 2 weeks and 4 weeks after SBRT. Renal cell carcinoma with clear cell pathology was present in all patients. Genomic DNA for TCR sequencing was prepared using the QIAamp DNA Blood Mini Kit (Qiagen). Samples were included in the analyses only if all quality control checks were passed. Regarding this clone: It has no known antigen specificity. No clone much larger than this one lies a single base away; base qualities are absent.

The CDR3 holds 15 amino acids from the cysteine to the phenylalanine. Only the CDR3 DNA is retained, 45 bases long and in frame from the first base. Cut back by 4 bases and 3 bases, the V and J ends lie 16 bases apart. CDR1 and CDR2, looked up from the germline V gene, are MDHEN and SYDVKM. The sequenced sample was blood, obtained from a patient whose treatment included radiotherapy and nephrectomy. This TCR was recovered from a woman in her seventies with renal cell carcinoma. The chain joins TRBV28 to TRBJ2-7; the D segment could be TRBD1, given 7 matching bases. DNA sequence: TGTGCCAGCAGTTCTGCGGGACAGAGCCTCTACGAGCAGTACTTC. This encodes CASSSAGQSLYEQYF.